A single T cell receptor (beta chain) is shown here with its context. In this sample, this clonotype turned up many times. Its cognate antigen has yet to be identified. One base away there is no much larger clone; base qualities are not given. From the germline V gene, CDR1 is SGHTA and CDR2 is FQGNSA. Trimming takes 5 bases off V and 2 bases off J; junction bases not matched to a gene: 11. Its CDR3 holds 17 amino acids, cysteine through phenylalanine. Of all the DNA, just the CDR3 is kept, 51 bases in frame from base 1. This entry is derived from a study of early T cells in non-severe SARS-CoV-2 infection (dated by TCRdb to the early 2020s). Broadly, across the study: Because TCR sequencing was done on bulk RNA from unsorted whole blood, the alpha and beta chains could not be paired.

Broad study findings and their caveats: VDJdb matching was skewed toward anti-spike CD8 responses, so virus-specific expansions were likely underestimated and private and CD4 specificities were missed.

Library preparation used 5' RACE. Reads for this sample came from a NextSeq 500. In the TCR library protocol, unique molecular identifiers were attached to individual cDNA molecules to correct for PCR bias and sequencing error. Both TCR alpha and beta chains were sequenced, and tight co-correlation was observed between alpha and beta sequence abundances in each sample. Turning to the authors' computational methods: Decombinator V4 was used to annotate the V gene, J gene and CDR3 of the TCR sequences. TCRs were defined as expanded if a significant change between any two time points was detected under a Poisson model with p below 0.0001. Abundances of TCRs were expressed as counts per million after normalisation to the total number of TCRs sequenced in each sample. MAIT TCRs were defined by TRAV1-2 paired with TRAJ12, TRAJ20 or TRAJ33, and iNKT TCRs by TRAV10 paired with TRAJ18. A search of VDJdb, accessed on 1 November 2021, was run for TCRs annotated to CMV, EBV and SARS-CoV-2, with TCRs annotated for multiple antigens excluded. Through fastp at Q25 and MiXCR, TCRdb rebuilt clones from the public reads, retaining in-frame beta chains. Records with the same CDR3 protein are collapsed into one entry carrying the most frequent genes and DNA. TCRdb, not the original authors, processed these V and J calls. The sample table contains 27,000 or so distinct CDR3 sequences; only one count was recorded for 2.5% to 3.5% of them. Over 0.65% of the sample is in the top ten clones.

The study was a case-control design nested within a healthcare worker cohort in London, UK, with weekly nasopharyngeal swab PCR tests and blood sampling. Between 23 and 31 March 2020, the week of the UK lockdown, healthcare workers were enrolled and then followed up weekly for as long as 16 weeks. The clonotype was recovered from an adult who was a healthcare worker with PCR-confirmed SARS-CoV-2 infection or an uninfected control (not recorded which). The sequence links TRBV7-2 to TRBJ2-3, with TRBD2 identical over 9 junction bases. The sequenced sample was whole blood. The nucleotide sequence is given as TGTGCCAGCAGCCCTAGGAGCGGGGGGATTCTCACAGATACGCAGTATTTT. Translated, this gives CASSPRSGGILTDTQYF.